These T cell receptor beta chains were read from a single sample in a study of cytomegalovirus exposure and HLA in healthy donors. Only in-frame clones appear in the TCRdb table, and some are missing; sequencing was by immunoSEQ multiplex PCR. The repertoire holds about 140,000 clones, with almost 85% as singletons. The specimen was PBMCs. Receptors originate from a man between 18 and 35 years old in good health and CMV-seropositive. Both conserved end residues are part of each CDR3. The order of the fields is clone size, V gene, J gene, D gene, CDR3 protein, CDR3 DNA. D genes are given only for firm matches. Rows give clone size only sometimes, using once, few, many, or a class for an expanded clone.

>.|TRBV9|TRBJ1-2|TRBD1
CASSPGTGLTTNYGYTF
TGTGCCAGCAGCCCCGGGACAGGGCTTACCACTAACTATGGCTACACCTTC
>.|TRBV6-4|TRBJ2-2|.
CASTVIAGTGELFF
TGTGCCAGCACGGTGATAGCCGGCACCGGGGAGCTGTTTTTT
>.|TRBV4-1|TRBJ2-7|TRBD1
CASSQGTGYPAYEQYF
TGCGCCAGCAGCCAAGGGACAGGGTACCCCGCCTACGAGCAGTACTTC
>.|TRBV6-6|TRBJ1-5|TRBD1
CASSQGVHSNQPQHF
TGTGCCAGCAGCCAGGGGGTTCATAGCAATCAGCCCCAGCATTTT
>.|TRBV7-6|TRBJ2-3|.
CASSFGTEDTQYF
TGTGCCAGCAGCTTTGGGACTGAAGATACGCAGTATTTT
>few|TRBV27|TRBJ2-7|TRBD1
CASSLQGGSEQYF
TGTGCCAGCAGTTTACAAGGGGGCTCCGAGCAGTACTTC
>.|TRBV28|TRBJ1-5|.
CASSPREGRWQPQHF
TGTGCCAGCAGTCCCCGGGAGGGACGTTGGCAGCCCCAGCATTTT
>once|TRBV6-4|TRBJ2-2|TRBD2
CASSDSRSGRKVGELFF
TGTGCCAGCAGTGACTCGAGAAGCGGGAGGAAGGTCGGGGAGCTGTTTTTT
>few|TRBV11-3|TRBJ2-7|.
CASSPLGEVYEQYF
TGTGCCAGCAGCCCCCTCGGCGAGGTATACGAGCAGTACTTC
>.|TRBV28|TRBJ2-1|TRBD2
CASSSPTGLAGYNEQFF
TGTGCCAGCAGTTCACCGACAGGACTAGCGGGCTACAATGAGCAGTTCTTC
>few|TRBV4-1|TRBJ2-1|.
CASSQAPGAGPYNEQFF
TGCGCCAGCAGCCAAGCCCCCGGGGCGGGACCCTACAATGAGCAGTTCTTC
>few|TRBV10-1|TRBJ1-5|.
CASSESQGGTQQPQHF
TGCGCCAGCAGTGAGTCGCAGGGCGGGACTCAACAGCCCCAGCATTTT
>few|TRBV5-1|TRBJ2-7|.
CASSLGTDAYEQYF
TGCGCCAGCAGCTTGGGGACAGACGCTTACGAGCAGTACTTC
>.|TRBV11-2|TRBJ2-7|TRBD2
CASSLELADYEQYF
TGTGCCAGCAGCTTAGAACTAGCGGACTACGAGCAGTACTTC
>.|TRBV19|TRBJ2-1|TRBD1
CASSILPGQGVNEQFF
TGTGCCAGTAGTATACTCCCGGGACAGGGAGTAAATGAGCAGTTCTTC